This T cell receptor beta chain is drawn from a study of cytomegalovirus exposure and HLA in healthy donors. Study details: The 90 to 150 validation repertoires, a later analysis reported, used the same platform as the 550 to 700 repertoires from the first cohort. Study-level results: Whilst most TCR sequences proved rare, a subset of public TCRs occurred across many donors. Cytomegalovirus status, reportedly, was diagnosed with high specificity and sensitivity by the classifier. In a later analysis, first-cohort TCR clusters were found to tend to co-occur in the roughly 120 validation repertoires.

Looked up from germline, CDR1 is SGHVS and CDR2 is FQNEAQ. Trimming removed 1 base at V and 6 bases at J, with 6 bases between. The CDR3 spans 12 residues. Method: immunoSEQ multiplex PCR; TCRdb's copy keeps in-frame clones and lacks some. The sample has about 360,000 clones; about nine tenths are singletons. This clone was seen more than once but under ten times. Its specificity is unknown. The sequence was collected from a young woman in good health and CMV-seronegative. The rearrangement uses TRBV7-8 and TRBJ1-1, with D uncertain. Input material: PBMCs. DNA of the CDR3: TGTGCCAGCAGCTTAGACTCTCCTGAAGCTTTCTTT. It yields the protein CASSLDSPEAFF. The whole variable domain, remainder taken from reference TRBV7-8 and TRBJ1-1, is GAGVSQSPRYKVAKRGQDVALRCDPISGHVSLFWYQQALGQGPEFLTYFQNEAQLDKSGLPSDRFFAERPEGSVSTLKIQRTQQEDSAVYLCASSLDSPEAFFGQGTRLTVV.